This is a list of T cell receptor beta chains from one sample in a study of cytomegalovirus exposure and HLA in healthy donors. Some clones are missing from TCRdb's copy, which holds only in-frame ones; the method was immunoSEQ multiplex PCR. The table includes some 120,000 clones, 80% detected once. Material: PBMCs. These receptors all come from a male donor in good health and CMV-seronegative. CDR3s include the opening cysteine and the closing phenylalanine or tryptophan. A D gene is named only where the DNA matches it firmly. Not every row has a clone size; where given, it reads once, few, many or a size class.

clone_size,v_call,d_call,j_call,cdr3_aa,cdr3_nt
-,TRBV7-6,TRBD1,TRBJ1-2,CASSPGSGQGFGYTF,TGTGCCAGCAGCCCAGGGTCGGGACAGGGGTTCGGCTACACCTTC
-,TRBV18,-,TRBJ2-1,CASSGRTGEQFF,TGTGCCAGCTCAGGGCGGACGGGGGAGCAGTTCTTC
-,TRBV7-8,-,TRBJ1-2,CASSVRGGYGYTF,TGTGCCAGCAGCGTAAGAGGCGGCTATGGCTACACCTTC
-,TRBV11-2,TRBD1,TRBJ1-2,CASSLGTGNGYTF,TGTGCCAGCAGCTTAGGGACAGGGAACGGCTACACCTTC
few,TRBV7-9,TRBD1,TRBJ2-5,CASSGGQAEETQYF,TGTGCCAGCAGCGGGGGACAGGCAGAAGAGACCCAGTACTTC
-,TRBV6-5,-,TRBJ1-1,CASSYSDTSGTEAFF,TGTGCCAGCAGTTACTCCGACACTTCAGGAACTGAAGCTTTCTTT
-,TRBV6-1,TRBD1,TRBJ2-3,CASRTGQLSTDTQYF,TGTGCCAGCAGGACGGGACAGCTAAGCACAGATACGCAGTATTTT
-,TRBV5-1,-,TRBJ2-3,CASSLVPGDTQYF,TGCGCCAGCAGCTTGGTTCCGGGAGATACGCAGTATTTT
-,TRBV11-2,-,TRBJ2-2,CASSPPGAGELFF,TGTGCCAGCAGCCCACCCGGGGCCGGGGAGCTGTTTTTT
once,TRBV6-5,-,TRBJ1-1,CASSPRGQFHTEAFF,TGTGCCAGCAGCCCAAGAGGACAGTTTCACACTGAAGCTTTCTTT
few,TRBV25-1,-,TRBJ2-1,CASSESASESSYNEQFF,TGTGCCAGCAGTGAAAGCGCTAGCGAAAGCTCCTACAATGAGCAGTTCTTC
once,TRBV7-8,TRBD1,TRBJ1-1,CASSARTGLAFF,TGTGCCAGCAGCGCGAGGACAGGGCTGGCTTTCTTT
-,TRBV30,TRBD1,TRBJ1-5,CAWSRDSSNQPQHF,TGTGCCTGGAGCCGGGACAGTAGCAATCAGCCCCAGCATTTT